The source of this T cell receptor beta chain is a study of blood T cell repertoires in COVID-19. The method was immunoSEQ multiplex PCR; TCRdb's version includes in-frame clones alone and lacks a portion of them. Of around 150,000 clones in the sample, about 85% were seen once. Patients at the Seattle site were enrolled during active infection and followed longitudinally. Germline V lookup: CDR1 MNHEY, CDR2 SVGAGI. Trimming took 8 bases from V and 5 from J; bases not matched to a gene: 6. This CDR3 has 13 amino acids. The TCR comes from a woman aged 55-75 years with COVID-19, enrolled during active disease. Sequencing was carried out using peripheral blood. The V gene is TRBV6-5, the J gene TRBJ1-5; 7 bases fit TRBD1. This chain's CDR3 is CASGTEGDQPQHF. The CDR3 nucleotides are TGTGCCAGCGGGACAGAAGGGGATCAGCCCCAGCATTTT.